The 27 T cell receptor beta chains in this list originate from one sample, sequenced in a study of blood T cell repertoires in COVID-19. Only in-frame clones appear in the TCRdb table, and some are missing; sequencing was by immunoSEQ multiplex PCR. The data show some 95,000 clones, with around 93% seen just once and around 2.5% held by the top ten. Sample: peripheral blood. These receptors were collected from a human donor with active COVID-19. The donor label of this sample is uncertain.

The rearrangement joins TRBV28 to TRBJ2-1; TRBD1 is a possible D gene (7 bases). Looked up from germline, CDR1 is MDHEN and CDR2 is SYDVKM. This CDR3 contains 16 residues. V was shortened by 2 bases and J by 6 bases, with 17 bases between the two germline ends. The CDR3: CASSLIWRGLGNEQFF. The CDR3 DNA reads TGTGCCAGCAGTTTAATCTGGAGGGGGCTGGGCAATGAGCAGTTCTTC.

The V and J genes are TRBV24-1 and TRBJ2-1; TRBD1 matches at 9 bases. The CDR3 totals 18 residues. After removal of 2 bases from V and 6 bases from J, the junction contained 13 bases not matched to a gene. The V gene's germline CDR1 is KGHDR and CDR2 SFDVKD. The CDR3 reads CATSDSLTGTGILNEQFF. The CDR3 coding sequence is TGTGCCACCAGTGATTCTTTGACCGGGACAGGGATTCTCAATGAGCAGTTCTTC.

The V gene is TRBV19, the J gene TRBJ2-3; 11 bases line up with TRBD2. The trim removed 5 bases at V and 5 bases at J, leaving 9 bases unmatched. The length of the CDR3 is 16 residues. Germline CDR1 LNHDA, CDR2 SQIVND (reference sequence). CDR3 DNA: TGTGCCAGTAGTCCGGAGACTAGCGGGGCCCAAGATACGCAGTATTTT. Residues: CASSPETSGAQDTQYF.

In DNA, the CDR3 is TGTGCCAGCAGTTTGCCTAGCGGGCGGGGGTCTGAAGAGACCCAGTACTTC. As protein: CASSLPSGRGSEETQYF. V usage is TRBV6-2 or TRBV6-3 and J usage is TRBJ2-5, with 8 bases matching TRBD2. The CDR3 runs to 17 residues. V trimming: 4 bases; J trimming: 3 bases; junction bases outside the gene matches: 13. Germline V gene data show CDR1 as MNHEY and CDR2 as SVGEGT.

V usage is TRBV3-1 (or the pseudogene TRBV3-2) and J usage is TRBJ2-5, with a possible D match to TRBD2 (6 bases). Trimming pared 4 bases from V and 1 base from J, leaving 16 bases between. The CDR3 is 16 amino acids. The germline CDR1 and CDR2 sequences are LGHDT and YNNKEL (reference sequence). CDR3 sequence: CASSRQGLGSQETQYF. The CDR3 DNA reads as TGTGCCAGCAGCCGTCAGGGACTTGGTAGCCAAGAGACCCAGTACTTC.

The J gene is TRBJ2-2, the V gene TRBV2; D possibly corresponds to TRBD2 (6 bases). CDR3 length equals 16 residues. The germline V and J ends were trimmed by 3 bases and 0 bases, with 11 bases remaining between them. Germline loops: CDR1 SNHLY, CDR2 FYNNEI. CDR3 bases: TGTGCCAGCAGTGAGTACGGGAGCGCGAACACCGGGGAGCTGTTTTTT. Its protein is CASSEYGSANTGELFF.

The chain combines TRBV5-1 with TRBJ2-5; D is unclear. The CDR3 consists of 15 residues. The germline V gene encodes CDR1 SGHRS and CDR2 YFSETQ. V gave up 0 bases and J gave up 2 bases, with 11 bases separating them. CDR3 sequence (DNA): TGCGCCAGCAGCTTGGCCTCCGCGGAACAAGAGACCCAGTACTTC. Translating gives CASSLASAEQETQYF.

The chain recombines TRBV5-1 with TRBJ1-4, with 7 bases aligning to TRBD1. CDR3 length: 13 amino acids. Germline trimming cut 4 bases from V and 8 bases from J; bases unmatched to any gene: 5. From germline, CDR1 is SGHRS and CDR2 YFSETQ. CDR3 bases: TGCGCCAGCAGCCTACAGGGGCCGGAAAAACTGTTTTTT. As protein: CASSLQGPEKLFF.

The chain links TRBV4-3 to TRBJ2-7; 9 positions match TRBD1. The junction had 11 bases not matched to a gene; V was cut back by 0 bases and J by 5 bases. CDR1 and CDR2 from the germline V gene are LGHNA and YSLEER. CDR3 size: 17 residues. CDR3 DNA sequence: TGCGCCAGCAGCCAAGAGGTCATCGGGACAGGGATTAACGAGCAGTACTTC. Its translation is CASSQEVIGTGINEQYF.

The chain combines TRBV5-1 with TRBJ2-7; TRBD1 agrees at 7 bases. Germline values: CDR1 SGHRS, CDR2 YFSETQ. This CDR3 is 15 amino acids long. J was trimmed by 1 base and V by 2 bases; bases with no gene match: 6. CDR3 protein: CASSLSAGGSYEQYF. CDR3 DNA: TGCGCCAGCAGCTTATCGGCAGGGGGATCCTACGAGCAGTACTTC. The full variable domain, completed using reference TRBV5-1 and TRBJ2-7, is KAGVTQTPRYLIKTRGQQVTLSCSPISGHRSVSWYQQTPGQGLQFLFEYFSETQRNKGNFPGRFSGRQFSNSRSEMNVSTLELGDSALYLCASSLSAGGSYEQYFGPGTRLTVT.

This clone has a handful of counts. The J gene is TRBJ2-7, the V gene TRBV5-1; no clear D gene. Trimming cost V 1 base and J 2 bases, with 7 bases left between them. This CDR3 comprises 13 residues. Germline CDR1 reads SGHRS; CDR2 reads YFSETQ. The DNA of the CDR3 is TGCGCCAGCAGCTTGAGCCCTGCCTACGAGCAGTACTTC. Translation: CASSLSPAYEQYF.

The rearrangement uses TRBV5-1 and TRBJ2-7; D is uncertain. CDR3 size: 12 residues. V gave up 0 bases and J gave up 5 bases, with 6 bases separating them. CDR1 is SGHRS, CDR2 YFSETQ, per germline. Here the CDR3 reads CASSLESDEQYF. The CDR3, as DNA: TGCGCCAGCAGCTTGGAGTCGGACGAGCAGTACTTC.

The chain is built from TRBV27 and TRBJ2-7; 8 bases map to TRBD2. Germline CDR1 is MNHEY and CDR2 is SMNVEV (reference sequence). V shed 3 bases, J shed 3 bases, and the junction held 1 base outside the gene matches. The CDR3 is 13 amino acids. The CDR3 protein is CASSFGTSYEQYF. CDR3 nucleotides: TGTGCCAGCAGTTTCGGGACTAGCTACGAGCAGTACTTC.

The chain employs TRBV3-1 (or the pseudogene TRBV3-2) and TRBJ1-6; 8 bases are shared with TRBD1. The CDR3 totals 17 residues. Per the germline V gene, CDR1 is LGHDT and CDR2 is YNNKEL (reference sequence). Trimming cost V 1 base and J 7 bases; bases outside gene matches: 9. The CDR3 DNA reads as TGTGCCAGCAGCCAAGTGACAGGGGAGGCGGCCAATTCACCCCTCCACTTT. Its translation is CASSQVTGEAANSPLHF.

This clone was detected only once. CDR3 protein: CASRIKLSGTGGYTF. The DNA for the CDR3 is TGTGCCAGCAGGATAAAACTCTCCGGGACAGGCGGCTACACCTTC. The rearrangement links TRBV28 to TRBJ1-2, with 8 positions matching TRBD1. The CDR3 contains 15 residues. With 6 bases clipped from V and 8 bases from J, the junction kept 14 bases outside the gene matches. CDR1 MDHEN and CDR2 SYDVKM come from the germline V gene.

The chain employs TRBV7-9 and TRBJ2-2, with D possibly being TRBD2 (5 bases). Germline CDR1 reads SEHNR; CDR2 reads FQNEAQ (reference sequence). The CDR3 has 13 amino acids. The germline V and J ends were trimmed by 1 base and 6 bases, with 6 bases remaining between them. CDR3 loop: CASSLERAGELFF. In DNA, the CDR3 is TGTGCCAGCAGCTTAGAGAGGGCCGGGGAGCTGTTTTTT.

The chain uses TRBV9 and TRBJ2-5, with D possibly TRBD2 on 7 matching bases. Looked up from germline, CDR1 is SGDLS and CDR2 is YYNGEE. The CDR3 totals 16 residues. Deletions cut 1 base from V and 5 bases from J, with 18 bases between. The CDR3 is CASSVSGLGGRETQYF. The DNA for the CDR3 is TGTGCCAGCAGCGTATCAGGATTGGGGGGGCGGGAGACCCAGTACTTC.

This chain uses TRBV5-4 with TRBJ1-1; D is perhaps TRBD1 (6 bases). Trimming stripped 6 bases from V and 4 bases from J, with 25 bases between. This CDR3 region has 17 residues. Germline V gene sequence: CDR1 SGHNT, CDR2 YYREEE (reference sequence). The CDR3 coding sequence is TGTGCCAGCACCTTAGGGGGTAATCAGGGTCGGAGCACTGAAGCTTTCTTT. Its protein is CASTLGGNQGRSTEAFF.

J is TRBJ2-1 and V is TRBV4-1; 8 bases are shared with TRBD2. Germline V lookup: CDR1 MGHRA, CDR2 YSYEKL. The length of the CDR3 is 18 residues. The trim removed 5 bases at V and 0 bases at J, leaving 12 bases unmatched. The CDR3 nucleotides are TGCGCCAGCAGCGTCTTGGCTAGCGGGTCGAGCTCCTACAATGAGCAGTTCTTC. This gives the protein CASSVLASGSSSYNEQFF.

The chain combines TRBV11-1 with TRBJ1-6, with TRBD1 matching 8 bases. The junction had 9 bases not matched to a gene; V was cut back by 5 bases and J by 6 bases. The CDR3 totals 16 residues. CDR1 is SGHAT and CDR2 is FQDESV in the germline V gene (reference sequence). Written as DNA, the CDR3 is TGTGCCAGCAGCGGAGCCCAGGGGGCTTCTAATTCACCCCTCCACTTT. It encodes CASSGAQGASNSPLHF.

The J gene is TRBJ2-2, the V gene TRBV9; 10 positions match TRBD2. The ends lost 0 bases at V and 7 bases at J; junction bases unmatched: 3. The CDR3 is 15 residues long. Germline CDR1 SGDLS, CDR2 YYNGEE. The CDR3 DNA follows: TGTGCCAGCAGCGTAGGAGCGGGGGGGTTCGGGGAGCTGTTTTTT. This encodes CASSVGAGGFGELFF.

The chain has TRBV29-1 and TRBJ1-1, with a weak D call TRBD1 (5 bases). Germline V CDR1 and CDR2: SQVTM, ANQGSEA. Trimming removed 4 bases from V and 4 bases from J, with 13 bases in between. There are 13 residues in the CDR3. The CDR3 DNA is TGCAGCGTTGGCCTCCTCAGGGTCACTGAAGCTTTCTTT. This encodes CSVGLLRVTEAFF.

The chain recombines TRBV5-1 with TRBJ2-3, with 10 bases aligning to TRBD2. The CDR3 contains 15 residues. Germline CDR1 and CDR2: SGHRS and YFSETQ. Trimming at V came to 0 bases and at J to 3 bases, leaving 1 base not matched to a gene. CDR3: CASSLELAGTDTQYF. The CDR3 nucleotides read TGCGCCAGCAGCTTGGAACTAGCGGGGACAGATACGCAGTATTTT.

The chain links TRBV4-2 to TRBJ2-1; TRBD2 agrees at 8 bases. Germline V gene data show CDR1 as LGHNA and CDR2 as YNFKEQ. Trimming took 1 base from V and 6 from J; bases not matched to a gene: 8. The CDR3 extends over 16 amino acids. The CDR3 protein is CASSQVSGLASNEQFF. The CDR3 DNA is TGTGCCAGCAGCCAAGTATCAGGACTAGCTTCCAATGAGCAGTTCTTC.

The chain is built from TRBV6-5 and TRBJ2-7, with TRBD1 identical over 11 bases. V lost 0 bases and J lost 4; bases outside the gene matches: 2. CDR1 is MNHEY, CDR2 SVGAGI, per germline. CDR3 length equals 15 residues. In DNA, the CDR3 is TGTGCCAGCAGTTACTCCGGACAGGGGGCGTACGAGCAGTACTTC. It is translated as CASSYSGQGAYEQYF.

This chain links TRBV5-6 with TRBJ2-5; maybe TRBD2 (5 bases). The CDR3 is made up of 15 amino acids. With 4 bases removed from V and 5 bases from J, the gap between germline ends came to 18 bases. The germline CDR1 and CDR2 sequences are SGHDT and YYEEEE. In DNA, the CDR3 is TGTGCCAGCAGCCCATCACGGGGTAAAGCGGAGACCCAGTACTTC. Residues: CASSPSRGKAETQYF.

This chain joins TRBV27 and TRBJ2-7; D is undetermined. Germline V gene data show CDR1 as MNHEY and CDR2 as SMNVEV (reference sequence). This CDR3 is built from 13 residues. The germline V and J ends were trimmed by 5 bases and 4 bases, with 12 bases remaining between them. This CDR3 is CASSPRMLYEQYF. CDR3 sequence (DNA): TGTGCCAGCAGTCCGAGGATGCTTTACGAGCAGTACTTC.